A selection of T cell receptor beta chains follows, all from one sample in a study of blood T cell repertoires in COVID-19. Clones were read by immunoSEQ multiplex PCR, and TCRdb kept only the in-frame ones, dropping some. The sample carries under 350,000 clones, around 78% recorded once. The material sequenced was peripheral blood. The receptors originated from a man in his sixties who had recovered from COVID-19. CDR3s include the opening cysteine and the closing phenylalanine or tryptophan. D genes are given only for firm matches. A row's size may be missing; if present it is once, few, many or a size class.

CSANQGANTEAFF | TGCAGCGCGAATCAGGGGGCGAACACTGAAGCTTTCTTT | TRBD1 | TRBJ1-1 | - | TRBV29-1
CASSYTRQGGNSPLHF | TGTGCCAGCAGTTACACGCGACAGGGAGGCAATTCACCCCTCCACTTT | TRBD1 | TRBJ1-6 | once | TRBV6-5
CSVGGRGYSGANVLTF | TGCAGCGTTGGAGGAAGGGGGTACTCTGGGGCCAACGTCCTGACTTTC | - | TRBJ2-6 | - | TRBV29-1
CASSQLVHNEQFF | TGCGCCAGCAGCCAACTAGTACACAATGAGCAGTTCTTC | - | TRBJ2-1 | - | TRBV4-1
CASSLVSAGGSDTQYF | TGCGCCAGCAGCTTGGTTTCAGCGGGGGGATCAGATACGCAGTATTTT | TRBD2 | TRBJ2-3 | - | TRBV5-1
CATSRDLRIEGGELFF | TGTGCCACCAGCAGAGATTTAAGGATAGAGGGCGGGGAGCTGTTTTTT | - | TRBJ2-2 | - | TRBV15
CASSLGHYRVFTDTQYF | TGTGCCAGCAGTCTAGGGCACTACAGGGTATTCACAGATACGCAGTATTTT | - | TRBJ2-3 | - | TRBV7-9
CASSLGYGGRNQPQHF | TGTGCCAGCAGCTTAGGTTACGGAGGAAGAAATCAGCCCCAGCATTTT | - | TRBJ1-5 | - | TRBV7-2
CASSPPDTGELFF | TGTGCCAGCAGCCCCCCGGACACCGGGGAGCTGTTTTTT | - | TRBJ2-2 | - | TRBV11-2
CASSLGAGQYEQYF | TGTGCCAGCAGCTTAGGGGCAGGGCAGTACGAGCAGTACTTC | - | TRBJ2-7 | - | TRBV11-2
CASSQPTLGAKTYEQYF | TGTGCCAGCAGCCAGCCCACACTTGGGGCGAAAACCTACGAGCAGTACTTC | - | TRBJ2-7 | - | TRBV3-1/TRBV3-2
CATSEYSGGTTDTQYF | TGTGCCACCAGTGAGTACAGCGGGGGTACCACAGATACGCAGTATTTT | TRBD2 | TRBJ2-3 | - | TRBV24-1
CASKRGPDSYEQYF | TGTGCCAGTAAAAGGGGGCCCGACTCCTACGAGCAGTACTTC | TRBD1 | TRBJ2-7 | - | TRBV19
CASSLEGLAETQYF | TGTGCCAGCAGCCTAGAGGGACTAGCAGAGACCCAGTACTTC | TRBD2 | TRBJ2-5 | - | TRBV11-2
CASSLRGRSSYNEQFF | TGTGCCAGCAGCCTCCGGGGGAGGAGTTCCTACAATGAGCAGTTCTTC | - | TRBJ2-1 | - | TRBV9
CASKKGGLGQPQHF | TGTGCCAGTAAGAAAGGAGGTTTAGGACAGCCCCAGCATTTT | - | TRBJ1-5 | few | TRBV19
CASSSKTGGDEKLFF | TGCGCCAGCAGCTCAAAGACAGGGGGAGACGAAAAACTGTTTTTT | TRBD1 | TRBJ1-4 | - | TRBV5-1
CASEAGRGSYEQYF | TGTGCCAGTGAGGCGGGCAGGGGCTCCTACGAGCAGTACTTC | - | TRBJ2-7 | - | TRBV5-6
CASRGTGATQYF | TGTGCCAGTAGGGGGACAGGGGCTACGCAGTATTTT | TRBD1 | TRBJ2-3 | - | TRBV19
CAFELDRDTEAFF | TGTGCCTTTGAACTGGACAGGGACACTGAAGCTTTCTTT | TRBD1 | TRBJ1-1 | - | TRBV30
CASKTGTGTSQETQYF | TGTGCCAGCAAGACCGGGACAGGGACCTCGCAAGAGACCCAGTACTTC | TRBD1 | TRBJ2-5 | - | TRBV5-8
CASTPTTGELFF | TGTGCCAGTACCCCGACAACCGGGGAGCTGTTTTTT | - | TRBJ2-2 | few | TRBV19
CASSLGTGTGVYEQYF | TGTGCCAGCAGCTTAGGGACCGGGACAGGGGTCTACGAGCAGTACTTC | TRBD1 | TRBJ2-7 | - | TRBV7-2
CASSSRVVGRPRMNTEAFF | TGTGCCAGCAGCTCGCGCGTTGTGGGCAGACCAAGGATGAACACTGAAGCTTTCTTT | - | TRBJ1-1 | - | TRBV5-4
CASSLTRGPTNEQFF | TGCGCCAGCAGCTTAACTAGAGGTCCTACGAATGAGCAGTTCTTC | - | TRBJ2-1 | once | TRBV5-1
CASSTDRVGFTEAFF | TGCGCCAGCAGTACCGACAGGGTCGGGTTCACTGAAGCTTTCTTT | TRBD1 | TRBJ1-1 | - | TRBV5-1
CASSDTFFTAEQYF | TGTGCCAGCAGCGATACTTTTTTCACTGCCGAGCAGTACTTC | - | TRBJ2-7 | - | TRBV7-9
CASSVRQTNTEAFF | TGTGCCAGCAGCGTACGACAGACGAACACTGAAGCTTTCTTT | - | TRBJ1-1 | - | TRBV9
CASSFLTGAGQPQHF | TGTGCCAGCAGTTTCCTGACAGGGGCGGGCCAGCCCCAGCATTTT | TRBD1 | TRBJ1-5 | - | TRBV2
CASSSGLAGRQTQYF | TGTGCCAGCAGCTCCGGACTAGCGGGGCGTCAGACCCAGTACTTC | TRBD2 | TRBJ2-5 | few | TRBV11-3
CASCLDYTDTQYF | TGTGCCAGCTGTCTAGACTACACAGATACGCAGTATTTT | - | TRBJ2-3 | - | TRBV6-5
CASSYGRAAYNEQFF | TGTGCCAGCAGTTACGGCAGGGCAGCCTACAATGAGCAGTTCTTC | - | TRBJ2-1 | - | TRBV6-5
CSVRAGGRDTEAFF | TGCAGCGTTCGAGCGGGAGGGAGGGACACTGAAGCTTTCTTT | - | TRBJ1-1 | - | TRBV29-1
CASRGSGRHLEQYF | TGTGCCAGCAGGGGAAGCGGGAGACATCTCGAGCAGTACTTC | TRBD2 | TRBJ2-7 | - | TRBV6-5
CASSLRPGQGYEQYF | TGTGCCAGCAGCTTGCGTCCGGGACAGGGCTACGAGCAGTACTTC | TRBD1 | TRBJ2-7 | - | TRBV5-8
CASSLAIGGSLYNEQFF | TGTGCCAGCAGCTTGGCCATTGGCGGGAGTCTGTACAATGAGCAGTTCTTC | TRBD2 | TRBJ2-1 | once | TRBV5-5
CAWSHQDYEQFF | TGTGCCTGGAGTCACCAGGATTATGAGCAGTTCTTC | - | TRBJ2-1 | - | TRBV30
CASSKQGLAGANVLTF | TGTGCCAGCAGCAAGCAGGGGCTTGCTGGGGCCAACGTCCTGACTTTC | - | TRBJ2-6 | - | TRBV5-6
CASKRTGVTEAFF | TGTGCCAGTAAAAGGACAGGGGTCACTGAAGCTTTCTTT | TRBD1 | TRBJ1-1 | - | TRBV19
CASSSGPAGYRYF | TGTGCCAGCAGCTCCGGGCCGGCGGGATATCGGTACTTC | - | TRBJ2-5 | - | TRBV6-5
CSVVRAEVSYEQYF | TGCAGCGTTGTCCGAGCGGAGGTCTCCTACGAGCAGTACTTC | - | TRBJ2-7 | - | TRBV29-1